This TCR beta chain derives from a study of T-cell reconstitution after alpha-beta-depleted transplantation in children. This clonotype has just a few counts. An end of the junction differs from the germline gene, which may be a read error. Unique molecular identifiers featured in how the TCRbeta library was prepared. TCRdb reanalysed the PCR reads using MiXCR and keeps one entry per CDR3 protein. The table records fewer than 550,000 distinct CDR3 sequences, 10% of them present only once. This CDR3 region has 16 residues. Germline V gene lookup returns CDR1 SGHNT and CDR2 YYREEE (reference sequence). The source material was PBMCs, sampled before TCRalphabeta/CD19-depleted stem cell transplant. The origin of this receptor is a child aged 2-15 years with inherited bone marrow failure, due to receive a stem cell transplant. This chain uses TRBV5-4 with TRBJ2-7; tentatively, D is TRBD2 (6 bases). In DNA form, the CDR3 reads TGTGCCGGCAGCTTGGAGGGGACGAGGAGCTCCTACGAGCAGTACTTC. This encodes CAGSLEGTRSSYEQYF. The complete variable domain, with remaining parts taken from reference TRBV5-4 and TRBJ2-7, reads ETGVTQSPTHLIKTRGQQVTLRCSSQSGHNTVSWYQQALGQGPQFIFQYYREEENGRGNFPPRFSGLQFPNYSSELNVNALELDDSALYLCAGSLEGTRSSYEQYFGPGTRLTVT.